This T cell receptor beta chain stems from a study of T cells in Graves' hyperthyroidism and ophthalmopathy. Germline V lookup: CDR1 SQVTM, CDR2 ANQGSEA. The CDR3 is 14 amino acids. The V and J ends lost 7 bases and 0 bases respectively, with 14 bases between them. Researchers amplified the TCR beta CDR3 regions from RNA transcripts. When the TCR CDR3 underwent first-round RT-PCR, the HTBI primer set was used. MiXCR, applied by TCRdb to the multiplex PCR reads, yields one record per CDR3 protein. The table has about 840,000 distinct CDR3 sequences, roughly 40% seen once. The sample was blood. The clonotype originates from a man aged 18 to 30 with Graves' hyperthyroidism. This chain links TRBV29-1 with TRBJ2-3; D could derive from TRBD1 or TRBD2 (5 bases each). The CDR3 loop reads CSGLGTASTDTQYF. The CDR3, as DNA: TGCAGCGGGCTCGGGACGGCTAGCACAGATACGCAGTATTTT.